This T cell receptor beta chain was identified during a study of blood T cell repertoires in COVID-19. The germline gives CDR1 ENHRY, CDR2 SYGVKD. V lost 2 bases and J 7 bases, leaving 18 bases between the germline ends. This CDR3 region has 15 residues. Here immunoSEQ multiplex PCR was the method, and the copy in TCRdb shows in-frame clones only, minus some. The data show fewer than 200,000 clones, about 88% seen once. A single count supports this clone. The chain links TRBV10-3 to TRBJ2-7; TRBD2 is a possible D gene (5 bases). The origin of this receptor is a man aged 55 to 69 with acute or convalescent COVID-19. The sample comprised peripheral blood. The CDR3 is CAISENKGSTGEQYV. The CDR3 DNA sequence: TGTGCCATCAGTGAGAATAAAGGCAGTACGGGAGAGCAGTACGTC.